This entry lists 10 T cell receptor beta chains sequenced from one sample in a study of T cell responses to AZD1222 COVID-19 vaccine. Using immunoSEQ multiplex PCR, the repertoire was profiled, and TCRdb retains in-frame clones only, with some absent. The repertoire has 160,000 or so clones, about nine tenths of them found once; the top ten carry under 2.5%. The material sequenced was peripheral blood, taken on day 0 of AZD1222 vaccination. These TCRs come from an adult in good health.

The chain carries TRBV5-8 and TRBJ1-6; D is perhaps TRBD1 (5 bases). Looked up from germline, CDR1 is SGHTS and CDR2 is YDEGEE. V lost 0 bases, J lost 6 bases, and 10 bases lay in between. The length of the CDR3 is 15 residues. This chain's CDR3 is CASSLAPGSNSPLHF. CDR3 DNA sequence: TGTGCCAGCAGCTTGGCTCCAGGGAGTAATTCACCCCTCCACTTT.

This chain uses TRBV27 with TRBJ1-3; D not certain. The CDR3 sequence is 14 residues long. CDR1 and CDR2 from the germline V gene are MNHEY and SMNVEV (reference sequence). Trimming took off 4 bases at V and 4 bases at J, with 11 bases between the two ends. CDR3 amino acids: CASSWVSAGNTIYF. CDR3 nucleotides: TGTGCCAGCAGTTGGGTTTCAGCCGGAAACACCATATATTTT.

The genes are TRBV7-2 and TRBJ1-3; 7 bases fit TRBD1. The CDR3 covers 19 residues. Unmatched junction bases numbered 19, after V lost 4 bases and J lost 4 bases. Germline V gene sequence: CDR1 SGHTA, CDR2 FQGNSA. The CDR3 nucleotides read TGTGCCAGCAGCTCCGGGGTTGGTGGCAGGGGGAGATTCGGAAACACCATATATTTT. Protein sequence: CASSSGVGGRGRFGNTIYF. Using reference TRBV7-2 and TRBJ1-3 for the parts outside the CDR3, the full variable domain is GAGVSQSPSNKVTEKGKDVELRCDPISGHTALYWYRQSLGQGLEFLIYFQGNSAPDKSGLPSDRFSAERTGGSVSTLTIQRTQQEDSAVYLCASSSGVGGRGRFGNTIYFGEGSWLTVV.

The J gene is TRBJ1-2, the V gene TRBV3-1 (or the pseudogene TRBV3-2); weak D call: TRBD1 (6 bases). Trimming removed 2 bases at V and 5 bases at J, with 15 bases between. From germline, CDR1 is LGHDT and CDR2 YNNKEL (reference sequence). The CDR3 runs 15 residues. This CDR3 is CASSQFIGGGYGYTF. CDR3 coding DNA: TGTGCCAGCAGCCAATTTATCGGGGGCGGGTATGGCTACACCTTC.

This chain connects TRBV30 to TRBJ1-3; 8 nucleotides align to TRBD1. V trimming: 2 bases; J trimming: 2 bases; junction bases outside the gene matches: 2. Germline V gives CDR1 GTSNPN, CDR2 SVGIG (reference sequence). The length of the CDR3 is 14 residues. This CDR3 is CAWSYRGAGNTIYF. CDR3 in DNA: TGTGCCTGGAGTTACAGGGGGGCTGGAAACACCATATATTTT.

The CDR3 region is CAGETGRNGYTF. The CDR3 DNA sequence: TGTGCCGGGGAAACAGGACGGAATGGCTACACCTTC. The V gene is TRBV30, the J gene TRBJ1-2; TRBD1 might be the D (5 bases). CDR3 length equals 12 residues. Trimming removed 8 bases from V and 6 bases from J, with 16 bases in between. Germline CDR1 GTSNPN, CDR2 SVGIG (reference sequence).

This rearrangement joins TRBV7-9 to TRBJ1-5; D is uncertain. Trimming shortened V by 1 base and J by 1 base, and 8 bases separated the two germline ends. The germline V gene encodes CDR1 SEHNR and CDR2 FQNEAQ (reference sequence). The CDR3 spans 15 residues. The CDR3 DNA is TGTGCCAGCAGCTTAGGTGTGGGAAGCAATCAGCCCCAGCATTTT. Protein product: CASSLGVGSNQPQHF. Filled out from reference TRBV7-9 and TRBJ1-5, the complete variable domain reads DTGVSQNPRHKITKRGQNVTFRCDPISEHNRLYWYRQTLGQGPEFLTYFQNEAQLEKSRLLSDRFSAERPKGSFSTLEIQRTEQGDSAMYLCASSLGVGSNQPQHFGDGTRLSIL.

J is TRBJ2-3 and V is TRBV24-1, with unresolved D. CDR1 and CDR2 from the germline V gene are KGHDR and SFDVKD. This CDR3 has 13 amino acids. Trimming took off 4 bases at V and 2 bases at J, with 6 bases between the two ends. CDR3 nucleotide sequence: TGTGCCACCAGTGACCGATACACAGATACGCAGTATTTT. The encoded protein is CATSDRYTDTQYF.

V and J are TRBV6-2 or TRBV6-3 and TRBJ2-3, with a weak D call TRBD1 (6 bases). Per germline, CDR1 MNHEY and CDR2 SVGEGT. This CDR3 contains 16 residues. V dropped 2 bases and J dropped 1 base, with 13 bases sitting between them. The CDR3 sequence is CASSYNVGAGTDTQYF. CDR3 nucleotide sequence: TGTGCCAGCAGTTACAATGTGGGGGCTGGCACAGATACGCAGTATTTT.

This clone was seen a single time. CDR3 bases: TGTGCCAGCAGCCTGGACAGGAGGGATACGCAGTATTTT. Translated, it gives CASSLDRRDTQYF. The V gene is TRBV5-4, the J gene TRBJ2-3; TRBD1 aligns across 7 bases. Germline CDR1 is SGHNT and CDR2 is YYREEE (reference sequence). V was clipped by 4 bases and J by 6 bases; unmatched bases: 5. This CDR3 is 13 amino acids long.